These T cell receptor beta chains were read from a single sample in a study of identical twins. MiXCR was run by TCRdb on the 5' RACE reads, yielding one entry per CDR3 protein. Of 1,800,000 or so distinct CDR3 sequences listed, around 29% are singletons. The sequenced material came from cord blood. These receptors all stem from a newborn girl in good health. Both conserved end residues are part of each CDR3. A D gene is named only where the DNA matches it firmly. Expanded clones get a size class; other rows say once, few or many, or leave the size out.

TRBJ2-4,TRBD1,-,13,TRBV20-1,CSASGPGGGEQYF,TGCAGTGCTAGTGGTCCAGGGGGCGGTGAGCAGTACTTC
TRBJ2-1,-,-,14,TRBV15,CATSRANSYNEQFF,TGTGCCACCAGCAGAGCGAACAGCTACAATGAGCAGTTCTTC
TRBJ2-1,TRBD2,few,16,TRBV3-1,CASSQPSRGGDNEQFF,TGTGCCAGCAGCCAGCCGAGTCGGGGGGGCGATAATGAGCAGTTCTTC
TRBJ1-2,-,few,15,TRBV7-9,CASSLYRPPNYGYTF,TGTGCCAGCAGCTTATACAGGCCACCCAACTATGGCTACACCTTC
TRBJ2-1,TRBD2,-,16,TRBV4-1,CASSQLLAGGYNEQFF,TGCGCCAGCAGCCAGCTACTAGCGGGAGGGTACAATGAGCAGTTCTTC
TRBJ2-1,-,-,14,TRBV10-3,CAIGDPGRDPEQFF,TGTGCCATCGGAGATCCAGGTCGAGATCCCGAGCAGTTCTTC
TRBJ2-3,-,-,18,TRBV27,CASSLILGAQINTDTQYF,TGTGCCAGCAGTTTAATTTTGGGGGCCCAAATAAACACAGATACGCAGTATTTT
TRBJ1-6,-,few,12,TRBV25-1,CASNRANSPLHF,TGTGCCAGCAACAGGGCTAATTCACCCCTCCACTTT
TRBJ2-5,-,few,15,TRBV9,CASSVGQGGQETQYF,TGTGCCAGCAGCGTAGGCCAGGGGGGACAAGAGACCCAGTACTTC
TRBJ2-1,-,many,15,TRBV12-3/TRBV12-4,CASSYSTTTRGEQFF,TGTGCCAGCAGTTACAGCACCACCACGAGAGGTGAGCAGTTCTTC
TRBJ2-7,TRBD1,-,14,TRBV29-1,CSVEVQGATYEQYF,TGCAGCGTTGAGGTTCAGGGGGCGACCTACGAGCAGTACTTC
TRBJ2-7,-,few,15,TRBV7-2,CASARRGGQNYEQYF,TGTGCCAGCGCAAGACGGGGGGGACAGAACTACGAGCAGTACTTC
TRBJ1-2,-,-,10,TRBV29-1,CSVEGAGYTF,TGCAGCGTTGAAGGAGCTGGCTACACCTTC
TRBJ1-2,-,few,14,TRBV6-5,CAGSYYGPSGGYTF,TGTGCCGGCAGTTACTATGGTCCGTCTGGGGGCTACACCTTC
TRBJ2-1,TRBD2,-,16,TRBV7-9,CASSNLAGGSYNELFF,TGTGCCAGCAGCAACCTAGCGGGGGGCTCCTACAATGAGCTGTTCTTC
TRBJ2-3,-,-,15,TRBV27,CTSSLGGTSTDTQYF,TGTACCAGCAGTTTAGGGGGAACAAGCACAGATACGCAGTATTTT
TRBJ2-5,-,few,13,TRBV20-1,CSARDRTEETQYF,TGCAGTGCTAGAGATAGGACAGAAGAGACCCAGTACTTC
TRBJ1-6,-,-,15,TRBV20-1,CSAREGLGANSPLHF,TGCAGTGCTAGGGAGGGACTTGGGGCCAATTCACCCCTCCACTTT
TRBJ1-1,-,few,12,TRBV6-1,CASSVGGGEAFF,TGTGCCAGCAGTGTGGGGGGTGGAGAGGCTTTCTTT
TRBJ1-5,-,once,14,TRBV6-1,CASSEAHRNQPQHF,TGTGCCAGCAGTGAAGCACATCGCAATCAGCCCCAGCATTTT
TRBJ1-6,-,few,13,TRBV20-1,CSARGPGRSPLHF,TGCAGTGCTAGAGGTCCAGGGCGGTCACCCCTCCACTTT
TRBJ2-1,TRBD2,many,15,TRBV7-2,CASSLGGRAYNEQFF,TGTGCCAGCAGTTTAGGCGGGAGGGCCTACAATGAGCAGTTCTTC
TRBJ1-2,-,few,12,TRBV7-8,CASSSVRGGYTF,TGTGCCAGCAGCTCGGTCCGGGGAGGCTACACCTTC
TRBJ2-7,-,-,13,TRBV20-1,CSARTMPSYEQYF,TGCAGTGCTAGGACCATGCCCTCCTACGAGCAGTACTTC
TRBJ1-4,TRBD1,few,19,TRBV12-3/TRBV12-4,CASSLRDRPTSDPNEKLFF,TGTGCCAGCAGTTTGCGGGACAGGCCCACCTCGGACCCTAATGAAAAACTGTTTTTT
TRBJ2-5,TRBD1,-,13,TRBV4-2,CASSQEDRETQYF,TGTGCCAGCAGCCAAGAGGACAGGGAGACCCAGTACTTC
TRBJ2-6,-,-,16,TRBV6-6,CASSYRPVGGANVLTF,TGTGCCAGCAGTTACCGACCGGTGGGAGGGGCCAACGTCCTGACTTTC
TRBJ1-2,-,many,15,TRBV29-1,CSVVPGQGGYYGYTF,TGCAGCGTTGTCCCCGGGCAGGGAGGCTACTATGGCTACACCTTC
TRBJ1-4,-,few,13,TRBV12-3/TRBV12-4,CASALRGNEKLFF,TGTGCCAGCGCCCTCAGGGGTAATGAAAAACTGTTTTTT
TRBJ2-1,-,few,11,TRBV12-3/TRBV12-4,CASSFNGEQFF,TGTGCCAGCAGTTTTAACGGAGAGCAGTTCTTC
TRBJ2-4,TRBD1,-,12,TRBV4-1,CASVTGYEEEYF,TGCGCCAGCGTGACAGGGTATGAGGAGGAGTACTTC
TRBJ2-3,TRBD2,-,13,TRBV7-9,CASTAGDTDTQYF,TGTGCCAGCACTGCGGGGGACACAGATACGCAGTATTTT
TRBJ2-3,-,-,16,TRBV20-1,CSAEKQLARIMDTQYF,TGCAGTGCCGAGAAACAGCTAGCGCGGATAATGGATACGCAGTATTTT
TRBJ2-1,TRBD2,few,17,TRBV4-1,CASSQDPSGRPYNEQFF,TGCGCCAGCAGCCAAGACCCCAGCGGGAGGCCCTACAATGAGCAGTTCTTC
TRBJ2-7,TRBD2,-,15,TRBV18,CASSPYSGGPYEQYF,TGTGCCAGCTCACCATACAGCGGGGGTCCCTACGAGCAGTACTTC
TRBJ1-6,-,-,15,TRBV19,CASTRSTGGRSPLHF,TGTGCCAGTACCCGGAGTACGGGGGGAAGATCACCCCTCCACTTT
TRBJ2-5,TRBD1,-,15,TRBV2,CASTLLQGPQETQYF,TGTGCCAGCACTTTACTACAGGGGCCCCAAGAGACCCAGTACTTC
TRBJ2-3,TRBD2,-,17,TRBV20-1,CSASPGGDLSVTDTQYF,TGCAGTGCTAGTCCGGGGGGGGACCTCAGTGTCACAGATACGCAGTATTTT
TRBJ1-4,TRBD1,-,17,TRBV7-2,CASSLTGVPTTNEKLFF,TGTGCCAGCAGCTTGACAGGGGTCCCGACAACTAATGAAAAACTGTTTTTT
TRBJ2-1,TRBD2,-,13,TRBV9,CASSVGTSPEQFF,TGTGCCAGCAGCGTAGGGACTAGTCCTGAGCAGTTCTTC
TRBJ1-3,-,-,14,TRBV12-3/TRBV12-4,CASSYRGYGNTIYF,TGTGCCAGCAGTTATAGGGGTTATGGAAACACCATATATTTT
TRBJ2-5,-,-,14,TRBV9,CASSGRDKQETQYF,TGTGCCAGCAGCGGCCGGGACAAACAAGAGACCCAGTACTTC
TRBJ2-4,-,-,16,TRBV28,CASSRVGGSAKNIQYF,TGTGCCAGCAGCCGGGTGGGGGGCTCAGCCAAAAACATTCAGTACTTC
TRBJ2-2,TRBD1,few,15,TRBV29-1,CSVFIRQGYTGELFF,TGCAGCGTCTTCATCCGACAGGGCTACACCGGGGAGCTGTTTTTT
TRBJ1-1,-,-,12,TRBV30,CAWSRVVSEAFF,TGTGCCTGGAGCCGGGTTGTCAGTGAAGCTTTCTTT
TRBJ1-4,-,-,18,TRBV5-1,CASSLGSWTVTTNEKLFF,TGCGCCAGCAGCTTGGGATCTTGGACGGTCACAACTAATGAAAAACTGTTTTTT